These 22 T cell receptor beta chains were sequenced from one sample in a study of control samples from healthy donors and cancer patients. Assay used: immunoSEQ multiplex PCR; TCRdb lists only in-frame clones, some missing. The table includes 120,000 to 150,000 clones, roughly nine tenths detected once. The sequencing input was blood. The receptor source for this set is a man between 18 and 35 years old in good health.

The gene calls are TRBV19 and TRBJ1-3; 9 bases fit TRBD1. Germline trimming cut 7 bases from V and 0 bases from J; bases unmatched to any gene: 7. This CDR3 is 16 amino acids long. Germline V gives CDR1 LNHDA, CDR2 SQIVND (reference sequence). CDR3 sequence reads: CASTGQGFISGNTIYF. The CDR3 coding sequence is TGTGCCAGTACCGGACAGGGGTTTATCTCTGGAAACACCATATATTTT.

The CDR3 DNA follows: TGCGCCAGCAGCTTATCGACAGGGGTCTCGGAGGGCTACACCTTC. Translating it yields CASSLSTGVSEGYTF. The chain recombines TRBV5-1 with TRBJ1-2, with TRBD1 identical over 8 bases. CDR1 SGHRS and CDR2 YFSETQ come from the germline V gene. J lost 8 bases, V lost 2 bases, and 11 bases had no gene match. The CDR3 spans 15 residues. Filled out from reference TRBV5-1 and TRBJ1-2, the complete variable domain reads KAGVTQTPRYLIKTRGQQVTLSCSPISGHRSVSWYQQTPGQGLQFLFEYFSETQRNKGNFPGRFSGRQFSNSRSEMNVSTLELGDSALYLCASSLSTGVSEGYTFGSGTRLTVV.

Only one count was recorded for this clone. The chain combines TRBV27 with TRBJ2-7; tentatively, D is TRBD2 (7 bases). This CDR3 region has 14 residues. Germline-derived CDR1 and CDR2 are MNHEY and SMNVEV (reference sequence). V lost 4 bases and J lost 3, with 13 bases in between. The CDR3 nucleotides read TGTGCCAGCAGTTACGGGGGGCCGGGCTACGAGCAGTACTTC. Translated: CASSYGGPGYEQYF.

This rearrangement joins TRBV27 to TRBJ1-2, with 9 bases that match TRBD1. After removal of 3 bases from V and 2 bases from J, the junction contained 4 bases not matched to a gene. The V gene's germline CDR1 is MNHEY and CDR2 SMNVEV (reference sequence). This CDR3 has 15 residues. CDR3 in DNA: TGTGCCAGCAGTTTGGGGGGACAGGGAAACTATGGCTACACCTTC. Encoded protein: CASSLGGQGNYGYTF.

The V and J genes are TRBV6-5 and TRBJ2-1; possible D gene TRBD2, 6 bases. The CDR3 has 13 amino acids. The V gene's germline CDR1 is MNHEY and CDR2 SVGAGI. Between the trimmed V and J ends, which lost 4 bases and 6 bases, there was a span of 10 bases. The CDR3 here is CASSSLGGNEQFF. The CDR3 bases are TGTGCCAGCAGTTCCCTCGGGGGCAATGAGCAGTTCTTC.

CDR3 sequence: CASSADSGNTEAFF. As DNA, the CDR3 is TGCGCCAGCAGCGCCGACAGTGGAAACACTGAAGCTTTCTTT. The V call is TRBV5-1, the J call TRBJ1-1, with D possibly matching TRBD1 (5 bases). The CDR3 is 14 amino acids. The germline V and J ends were trimmed by 4 bases and 2 bases, with 12 bases remaining between them. Germline lookup yields CDR1 SGHRS and CDR2 YFSETQ. The full variable domain, completed using reference TRBV5-1 and TRBJ1-1, is KAGVTQTPRYLIKTRGQQVTLSCSPISGHRSVSWYQQTPGQGLQFLFEYFSETQRNKGNFPGRFSGRQFSNSRSEMNVSTLELGDSALYLCASSADSGNTEAFFGQGTRLTVV.

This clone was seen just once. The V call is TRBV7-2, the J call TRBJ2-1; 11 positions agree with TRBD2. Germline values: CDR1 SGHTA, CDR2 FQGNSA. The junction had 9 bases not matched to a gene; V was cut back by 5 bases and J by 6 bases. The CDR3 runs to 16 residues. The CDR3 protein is CASSQLTSGGFNEQFF. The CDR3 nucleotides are TGTGCCAGCAGCCAACTTACTAGCGGGGGTTTCAATGAGCAGTTCTTC.

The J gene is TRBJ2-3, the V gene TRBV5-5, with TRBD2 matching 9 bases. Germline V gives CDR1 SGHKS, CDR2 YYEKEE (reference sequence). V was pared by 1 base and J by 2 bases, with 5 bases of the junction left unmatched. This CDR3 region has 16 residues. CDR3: CASSLIAGAFTDTQYF. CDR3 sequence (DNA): TGTGCCAGCAGCTTGATAGCGGGGGCCTTCACAGATACGCAGTATTTT.

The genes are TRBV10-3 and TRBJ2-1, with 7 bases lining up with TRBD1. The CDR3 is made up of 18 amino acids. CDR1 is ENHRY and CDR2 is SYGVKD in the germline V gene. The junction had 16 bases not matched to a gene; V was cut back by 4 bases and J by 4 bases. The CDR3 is CAISGQGGSVYVYNEQFF. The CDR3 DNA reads TGTGCCATCAGTGGACAGGGTGGGTCGGTATATGTATACAATGAGCAGTTCTTC.

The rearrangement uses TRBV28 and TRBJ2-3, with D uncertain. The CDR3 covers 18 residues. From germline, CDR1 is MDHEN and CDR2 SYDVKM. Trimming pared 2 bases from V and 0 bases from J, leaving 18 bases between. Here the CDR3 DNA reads TGTGCCAGCAGTTTAGACACCACATGGGGTCTGAGCACAGATACGCAGTATTTT. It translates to CASSLDTTWGLSTDTQYF. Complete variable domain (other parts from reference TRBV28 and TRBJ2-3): DVKVTQSSRYLVKRTGEKVFLECVQDMDHENMFWYRQDPGLGLRLIYFSYDVKMKEKGDIPEGYSVSREKKERFSLILESASTNQTSMYLCASSLDTTWGLSTDTQYFGPGTRLTVL.

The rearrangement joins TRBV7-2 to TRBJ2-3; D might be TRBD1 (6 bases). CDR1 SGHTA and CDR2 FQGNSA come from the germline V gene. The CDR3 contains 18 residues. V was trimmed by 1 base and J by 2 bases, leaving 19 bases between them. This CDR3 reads CASSLVVDSWATTDTQYF. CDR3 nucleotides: TGTGCCAGCAGCTTAGTAGTGGACAGTTGGGCCACCACAGATACGCAGTATTTT.

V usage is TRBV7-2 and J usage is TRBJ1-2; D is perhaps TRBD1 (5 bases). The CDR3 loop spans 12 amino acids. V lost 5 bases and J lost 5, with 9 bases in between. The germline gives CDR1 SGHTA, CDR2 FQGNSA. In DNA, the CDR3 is TGTGCCAGCAGCCCGTGGGGGTATGGCTACACCTTC. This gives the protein CASSPWGYGYTF. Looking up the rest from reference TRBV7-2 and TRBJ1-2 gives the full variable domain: GAGVSQSPSNKVTEKGKDVELRCDPISGHTALYWYRQSLGQGLEFLIYFQGNSAPDKSGLPSDRFSAERTGGSVSTLTIQRTQQEDSAVYLCASSPWGYGYTFGSGTRLTVV.

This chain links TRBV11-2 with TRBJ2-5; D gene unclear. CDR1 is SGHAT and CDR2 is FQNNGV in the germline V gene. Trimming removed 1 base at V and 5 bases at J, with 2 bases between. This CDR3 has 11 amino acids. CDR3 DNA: TGTGCCAGCAGCTTAGTGGAGACCCAGTACTTC. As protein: CASSLVETQYF.

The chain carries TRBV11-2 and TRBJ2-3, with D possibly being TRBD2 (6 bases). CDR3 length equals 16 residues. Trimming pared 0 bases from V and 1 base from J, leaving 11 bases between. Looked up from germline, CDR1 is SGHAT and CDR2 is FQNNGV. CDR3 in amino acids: CASSLDVWGGTDTQYF. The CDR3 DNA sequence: TGTGCCAGCAGCTTAGATGTATGGGGGGGCACAGATACGCAGTATTTT.

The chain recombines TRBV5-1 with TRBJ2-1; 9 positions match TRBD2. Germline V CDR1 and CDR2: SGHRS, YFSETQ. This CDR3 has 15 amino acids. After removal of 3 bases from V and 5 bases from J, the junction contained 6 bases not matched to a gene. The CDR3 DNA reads TGCGCCAGCAGCTCCGGACTAGCGATAAACAATGAGCAGTTCTTC. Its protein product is CASSSGLAINNEQFF.

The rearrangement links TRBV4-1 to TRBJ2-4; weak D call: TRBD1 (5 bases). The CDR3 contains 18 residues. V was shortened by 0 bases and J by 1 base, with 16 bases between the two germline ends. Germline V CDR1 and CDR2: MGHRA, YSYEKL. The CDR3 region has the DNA TGCGCCAGCAGCCAAGAAACCAGGACACCTTTGGCCAAAAACATTCAGTACTTC. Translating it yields CASSQETRTPLAKNIQYF.

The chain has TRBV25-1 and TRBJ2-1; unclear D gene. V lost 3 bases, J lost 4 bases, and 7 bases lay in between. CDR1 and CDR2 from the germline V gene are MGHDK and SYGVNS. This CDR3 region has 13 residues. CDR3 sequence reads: CASSDFGYNEQFF. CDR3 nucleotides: TGTGCCAGCAGTGATTTTGGTTACAATGAGCAGTTCTTC.

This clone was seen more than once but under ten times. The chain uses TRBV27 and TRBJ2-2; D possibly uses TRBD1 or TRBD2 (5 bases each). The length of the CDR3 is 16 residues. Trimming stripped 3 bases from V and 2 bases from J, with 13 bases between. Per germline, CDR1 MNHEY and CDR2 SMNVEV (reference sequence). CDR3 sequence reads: CASSFWPGSNTGELFF. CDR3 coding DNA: TGTGCCAGCAGTTTTTGGCCAGGGAGTAACACCGGGGAGCTGTTTTTT.

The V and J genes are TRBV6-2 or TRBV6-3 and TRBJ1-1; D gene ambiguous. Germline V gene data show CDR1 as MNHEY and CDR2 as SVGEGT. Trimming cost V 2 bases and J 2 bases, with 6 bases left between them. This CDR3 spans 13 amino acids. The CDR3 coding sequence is TGTGCCAGCAGTTACGGCGGTAACACTGAAGCTTTCTTT. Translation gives CASSYGGNTEAFF.

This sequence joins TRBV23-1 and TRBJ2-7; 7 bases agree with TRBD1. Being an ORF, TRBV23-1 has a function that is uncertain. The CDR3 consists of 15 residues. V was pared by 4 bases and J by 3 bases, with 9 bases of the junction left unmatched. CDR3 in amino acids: CASSRPGTAHYEQYF. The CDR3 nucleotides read TGCGCCAGCAGTCGACCTGGGACAGCGCACTACGAGCAGTACTTC.

The CDR3 bases are TGTGCCACCAGCAGAGGCACTGGCGGGGCGAGCGAGACCCAGTACTTC. It yields the protein CATSRGTGGASETQYF. The chain is built from TRBV15 and TRBJ2-5; D is possibly TRBD2 (6 bases). Trimming stripped 1 base from V and 5 bases from J, with 17 bases between. Germline CDR1 and CDR2: LNHNV and YYDKDF (reference sequence). The CDR3 contains 16 residues. Full variable domain (missing parts from reference TRBV15 and TRBJ2-5): DAMVIQNPRYQVTQFGKPVTLSCSQTLNHNVMYWYQQKSSQAPKLLFHYYDKDFNNEADTPDNFQSRRPNTSFCFLDIRSPGLGDTAMYLCATSRGTGGASETQYFGPGTRLLVL.

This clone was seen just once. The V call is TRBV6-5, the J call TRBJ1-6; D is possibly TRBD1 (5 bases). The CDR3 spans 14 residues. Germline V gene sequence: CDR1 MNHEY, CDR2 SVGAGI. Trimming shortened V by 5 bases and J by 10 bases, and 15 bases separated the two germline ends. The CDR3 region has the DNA TGTGCCAGCAGTCGGAGAGGGGCCCAATCACCCCTCCACTTT. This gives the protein CASSRRGAQSPLHF.